This T cell receptor beta chain emerged from a study of T-cell reconstitution after alpha-beta-depleted transplantation in children. Unique molecular identifiers featured in how the TCRbeta library was prepared. TCRdb itself ran the PCR reads through MiXCR, one entry per CDR3 protein. The repertoire consists of fewer than 150,000 distinct CDR3 sequences, with about a tenth occurring once and the leading ten covering around 24%. This clonotype was recorded a few times. Its antigen is not known. General study points: One year after transplant, T-cell counts and diversity came mostly from newly produced T cells. Roughly two months post-transplant, alpha-beta T cells reportedly originated from several hundred graft clones that had expanded.

V lost 0 bases, J lost 3 bases, and 16 bases stayed unmatched. From germline, CDR1 is MNHEY and CDR2 SVGEGT. The CDR3 consists of 19 residues. The specimen comprised PBMCs, mostly from graft donor cells, sampled 180 days after TCRalphabeta/CD19-depleted stem cell transplant. This chain connects TRBV6-2 or TRBV6-3 to TRBJ1-2; TRBD1 aligns across 7 bases. The sequence was obtained from a girl less than two years old who had a stem cell transplant for combined immunodeficiency, so the T cells may come from the graft donor. Here the CDR3 reads CASSYSPTGAVAGDYGYTF. The CDR3 DNA reads TGTGCCAGCAGTTACTCGCCTACAGGGGCCGTTGCTGGTGACTATGGCTACACCTTC.